This TCR beta chain was profiled in a study of graft-versus-host responses after intestinal transplantation. Study context: Recipients got multivisceral, liver-intestinal, or isolated intestinal transplants. Among the recipients, all got anti-thymocyte globulin induction and then tacrolimus and steroids for about three years. Points from the study as a whole: Allograft clonal ratios (graft-versus-host to host-versus-graft) were high in patients who had graft-donor T cell macrochimerism. Peak circulating GvH clone levels tracked with early post-transplant HvG declines.

This clone came up once. Antigen unknown. V was clipped by 5 bases and J by 5 bases, with 12 bases between them. Germline V gene lookup returns CDR1 GTSNPN and CDR2 SVGIG (reference sequence). This CDR3 has 12 amino acids. TCRdb keeps only in-frame clones here, not all; method: immunoSEQ multiplex PCR. The table includes around 97,000 clones, 75% to 95% detected once. The receptor was isolated from a human donor who received an intestinal transplant. The source material was unstimulated CD8+ T cells sorted from spleen or lymph node cells, sampled before intestinal transplant. The rearrangement uses TRBV30 and TRBJ1-1; D remains ambiguous. CDR3 amino acids: CAWLVLGTEAFF. CDR3 bases: TGTGCCTGGTTGGTTCTTGGAACTGAAGCTTTCTTT.